This TCR beta chain was documented in a study of T cell changes during pregnancy in multiple sclerosis. This clone was recorded only once. Profiled with immunoSEQ multiplex PCR; TCRdb holds only in-frame clones, not every one. The data contain about 67,000 clones, approximately 90% of them singletons. CDR1 SGHDT and CDR2 YYEEEE come from the germline V gene. J gave up 5 bases and V 4 bases, and 7 bases lay outside the gene matches. CDR3 length equals 14 residues. The TCR was taken from a female donor with multiple sclerosis, enrolled in a pregnancy study. This sample comprised peripheral blood, obtained after pregnancy. V is TRBV5-6 and J is TRBJ2-7, with 9 bases lining up with TRBD1. CDR3 DNA: TGTGCCAGCAGCGTGGGACAGGGAACCCACGAGCAGTACTTC. Translating it yields CASSVGQGTHEQYF.